One and the same sample provided the 24 T cell receptor beta chains below, sequenced in a study of cytomegalovirus exposure and HLA in healthy donors. 13 Jbeta primers and 60 Vbeta primers were used for the PCR. Clones were read by immunoSEQ multiplex PCR, and TCRdb kept only the in-frame ones, dropping some. The sample includes 170,000 or so clones, about 73% of them seen just once. The material sequenced was PBMCs. All receptors derive from a woman aged 45 to 65 in good health and CMV-seropositive.

This clone occurred a few times. At one end the junction does not follow the germline gene, possibly because of a read error. The chain is built from TRBV7-9 and TRBJ1-6, with D unclear. The CDR3 is 13 residues long. CDR1 and CDR2 (germline): SEHNR, FQNEAQ (reference sequence). CDR3 sequence (DNA): TGTTCCAGCAGCCCTGGTAGAGATTCACCCCTCCACTTT. Amino acids: CSSSPGRDSPLHF.

The chain links TRBV9 to TRBJ1-1; D is unresolved. The CDR3 contains 14 residues. The V end lost 3 bases, the J end lost 2 bases, and 11 bases lay between the germline ends. Germline V lookup: CDR1 SGDLS, CDR2 YYNGEE. The CDR3 nucleotides read TGTGCCAGCAGCGGCGGTATACTAAACACTGAAGCTTTCTTT. Encoded protein: CASSGGILNTEAFF.

This chain uses TRBV27 with TRBJ2-5; 9 bases agree with TRBD1. The CDR3 runs 14 residues. Unmatched junction bases numbered 6, after V lost 6 bases and J lost 4 bases. Germline assignment: CDR1 MNHEY and CDR2 SMNVEV (reference sequence). For the CDR3, the DNA is TGTGCCAGCAGGGAGACAGGGGGGCTAGAGACCCAGTACTTC. Translated: CASRETGGLETQYF.

This chain connects TRBV7-3 to TRBJ2-3; 9 bases map to TRBD2. Per the germline V gene, CDR1 is SGHTA and CDR2 is FQGTGA. V was clipped by 5 bases and J by 2 bases; unmatched bases: 8. This CDR3 has 16 residues. The CDR3 DNA reads TGTGCCAGCAGCCGGGCTAGCGGGATATACACAGATACGCAGTATTTT. It yields the protein CASSRASGIYTDTQYF.

The chain has TRBV6-1 and TRBJ1-1, with D perhaps matching TRBD1 (5 bases). Germline-derived CDR1 and CDR2 are MNHNS and SASEGT. This CDR3 is built from 13 residues. Trimming cost V 5 bases and J 5 bases, with 12 bases left between them. CDR3 nucleotides: TGTGCCAGCAGTCTAGGACATGGGACTGAAGCTTTCTTT. As protein: CASSLGHGTEAFF.

The chain carries TRBV9 and TRBJ2-7; perhaps TRBD2 as D (6 bases). Between the trimmed V and J ends, which lost 0 bases and 5 bases, there was a span of 12 bases. Germline V gene sequence: CDR1 SGDLS, CDR2 YYNGEE. This CDR3 region has 14 residues. This chain's CDR3 is CASSVGGGVNEQYF. For the CDR3, the DNA is TGTGCCAGCAGCGTAGGAGGCGGGGTAAACGAGCAGTACTTC.

In this sample, this clone turned up a few times. The J gene is TRBJ1-5, the V gene TRBV4-1; D remains unclear. Per germline, CDR1 MGHRA and CDR2 YSYEKL. The V gene lost 4 bases and the J gene lost 5 bases, with 9 bases spanning the gap. CDR3 size: 13 residues. CDR3 sequence: CASSPSTDQPQHF. The DNA for the CDR3 is TGCGCCAGCAGCCCATCAACGGATCAGCCCCAGCATTTT.

In its sample, this clone was seen a few times. The genes are TRBV5-1 and TRBJ2-7; 7 bases match TRBD2. The junction had 7 bases not matched to a gene; V was cut back by 4 bases and J by 0 bases. The CDR3 sequence is 15 residues long. Looked up from germline, CDR1 is SGHRS and CDR2 is YFSETQ. This chain's CDR3 is CASSNLAEASYEQYF. Here the CDR3 DNA reads TGCGCCAGCAGCAACCTAGCGGAGGCCTCCTACGAGCAGTACTTC.

This sequence joins TRBV19 and TRBJ2-3; D uncertain. Deletions cut 1 base from V and 5 bases from J, with 7 bases between. Germline lookup yields CDR1 LNHDA and CDR2 SQIVND (reference sequence). The CDR3 is made up of 13 amino acids. CDR3 bases: TGTGCCAGTAGTATAGTTACTGGAGATACGCAGTATTTT. The encoded protein is CASSIVTGDTQYF.

The V and J genes are TRBV2 and TRBJ2-1; 7 positions match TRBD2. Germline assignment: CDR1 SNHLY and CDR2 FYNNEI. The CDR3 length is 14 residues. Trimming removed 8 bases from V and 6 bases from J; junction bases left unmatched: 10. The CDR3 sequence: CASQTGGSSNEQFF. CDR3 coding DNA: TGTGCCAGCCAGACGGGGGGTTCCAGCAATGAGCAGTTCTTC.

The V gene is TRBV4-2, the J gene TRBJ1-2; TRBD1 is a possible D gene (6 bases). The germline V and J ends were trimmed by 0 bases and 1 base, with 21 bases remaining between them. Germline V gene data show CDR1 as LGHNA and CDR2 as YNFKEQ. The CDR3 consists of 19 residues. For the CDR3, the DNA is TGTGCCAGCAGCCAAGAAGGAGTTCTTGGAGGACAGTTTAACTATGGCTACACCTTC. Amino acid sequence: CASSQEGVLGGQFNYGYTF.

The chain carries TRBV6-1 and TRBJ2-3; 9 bases align to TRBD1. CDR1 and CDR2 from the germline V gene are MNHNS and SASEGT. This CDR3 comprises 15 residues. The trim removed 6 bases at V and 3 bases at J, leaving 7 bases unmatched. The CDR3 is CASSLTGGLTDTQYF. The CDR3 bases are TGTGCCAGCAGCCTGACAGGGGGTTTAACAGATACGCAGTATTTT.

There are a few counts of this clone. The chain uses TRBV9 and TRBJ2-4; 9 bases match TRBD2. Trimming cost V 3 bases and J 6 bases; bases outside gene matches: 10. Germline CDR1 and CDR2: SGDLS and YYNGEE. The length of the CDR3 is 16 residues. CDR3 nucleotides: TGTGCCAGCAGCGCCGCGGGGGGGAGCCAGGGAAACATTCAGTACTTC. It codes for CASSAAGGSQGNIQYF.

This chain uses TRBV11-3 with TRBJ1-1; 8 bases are shared with TRBD1. CDR1 is SGHNT and CDR2 is YENEEA in the germline V gene. The CDR3 length is 16 residues. With 0 bases clipped from V and 3 bases from J, the junction kept 6 bases outside the gene matches. The CDR3 is CASSLDLDRGDTEAFF. DNA of the CDR3: TGTGCCAGCAGCTTAGATTTAGACAGGGGCGACACTGAAGCTTTCTTT.

The chain carries TRBV5-1 and TRBJ1-4, with a possible D match to TRBD1 (6 bases). The V end lost 0 bases, the J end lost 5 bases, and 14 bases lay between the germline ends. The CDR3 length is 16 residues. CDR1 SGHRS and CDR2 YFSETQ come from the germline V gene. CDR3 sequence (DNA): TGCGCCAGCAGCTTGGCTGCGGGGGCCTCAAATGAAAAACTGTTTTTT. Protein: CASSLAAGASNEKLFF.

V and J are TRBV18 and TRBJ1-5, with D possibly being TRBD1 (5 bases). Trimming left V 1 base short and J 0 bases short, with 13 bases between. This CDR3 contains 17 residues. From germline, CDR1 is KGHSH and CDR2 LQKENI. This CDR3 is CASSPQGTDYSNQPQHF. In nucleotides, the CDR3 is TGTGCCAGCTCACCACAGGGGACTGATTATAGCAATCAGCCCCAGCATTTT.

The rearrangement joins TRBV4-1 to TRBJ2-1, with 14 bases matching TRBD2. J lost 8 bases, V lost 3 bases, and 9 bases had no gene match. Germline CDR1 reads MGHRA; CDR2 reads YSYEKL. There are 17 residues in the CDR3. The CDR3 region is CASSHQPRLAGGDEQFF. Here the CDR3 DNA reads TGCGCCAGCAGCCACCAGCCCAGACTAGCGGGGGGGGATGAGCAGTTCTTC.

The chain recombines TRBV7-9 with TRBJ1-5; the D is unclear. CDR1 and CDR2 from the germline V gene are SEHNR and FQNEAQ (reference sequence). CDR3 length equals 15 residues. V was shortened by 3 bases and J by 3 bases, with 12 bases between the two germline ends. The CDR3 DNA reads as TGTGCCAGCAGCTTTGCTATGGGCCCCAATCAGCCCCAGCATTTT. The encoded protein is CASSFAMGPNQPQHF.

V and J are TRBV5-1 and TRBJ1-2, with TRBD1 matching over 9 bases. Unmatched junction bases numbered 4, after V lost 0 bases and J lost 4 bases. The CDR3 covers 15 residues. The V gene's germline CDR1 is SGHRS and CDR2 YFSETQ. The CDR3, as DNA: TGCGCCAGCAGCTTGGGGACAGGGGAAGTCTATGGCTACACCTTC. Encoded protein: CASSLGTGEVYGYTF. Complete variable domain (other parts from reference TRBV5-1 and TRBJ1-2): KAGVTQTPRYLIKTRGQQVTLSCSPISGHRSVSWYQQTPGQGLQFLFEYFSETQRNKGNFPGRFSGRQFSNSRSEMNVSTLELGDSALYLCASSLGTGEVYGYTFGSGTRLTVV.

The chain combines TRBV15 with TRBJ1-6; possible D gene TRBD1, 5 bases. V was shortened by 1 base and J by 8 bases, with 12 bases between the two germline ends. The CDR3 contains 15 residues. Germline V CDR1 and CDR2: LNHNV, YYDKDF (reference sequence). DNA of the CDR3: TGTGCCACCAGCAGAGGGGGCCCCCCGGATTCACCCCTCCACTTT. It specifies CATSRGGPPDSPLHF.

The chain recombines TRBV6-1 with TRBJ1-3, with D perhaps matching TRBD1 (5 bases). Trimming shortened V by 6 bases and J by 2 bases, and 8 bases separated the two germline ends. Germline lookup yields CDR1 MNHNS and CDR2 SASEGT. The CDR3 totals 13 residues. The CDR3 DNA is TGTGCCAGCAGCGAGACAGCTGGAAACACCATATATTTT. It translates to CASSETAGNTIYF.

This rearrangement joins TRBV6-5 to TRBJ1-5; TRBD1 aligns across 9 bases. The CDR3 extends over 15 amino acids. Germline-derived CDR1 and CDR2 are MNHEY and SVGAGI. The junction had 4 bases not matched to a gene; V was cut back by 5 bases and J by 2 bases. The CDR3 DNA reads as TGTGCCAGCAGTAAAACAGGGGGCGGCAATCAGCCCCAGCATTTT. Residues: CASSKTGGGNQPQHF.

CDR3 DNA sequence: TGTGCCTGGAGTGTGGCAGGGGGCAGGGAGGCCCAGTACTTC. Its protein product is CAWSVAGGREAQYF. This chain uses TRBV30 with TRBJ2-5; TRBD1 agrees at 8 bases. The length of the CDR3 is 14 residues. The trim removed 0 bases at V and 9 bases at J, leaving 9 bases unmatched. Germline CDR1 reads GTSNPN; CDR2 reads SVGIG (reference sequence).

A few counts support this clone. V is TRBV14 and J is TRBJ2-2; D is unresolved. This CDR3 region has 14 residues. In germline, CDR1 is SGHDN, CDR2 FVKESK. V was trimmed by 0 bases and J by 6 bases, leaving 8 bases between them. This CDR3 is CASSQDSTPGELFF. The CDR3, as DNA: TGTGCCAGCAGCCAAGATTCTACGCCCGGGGAGCTGTTTTTT.